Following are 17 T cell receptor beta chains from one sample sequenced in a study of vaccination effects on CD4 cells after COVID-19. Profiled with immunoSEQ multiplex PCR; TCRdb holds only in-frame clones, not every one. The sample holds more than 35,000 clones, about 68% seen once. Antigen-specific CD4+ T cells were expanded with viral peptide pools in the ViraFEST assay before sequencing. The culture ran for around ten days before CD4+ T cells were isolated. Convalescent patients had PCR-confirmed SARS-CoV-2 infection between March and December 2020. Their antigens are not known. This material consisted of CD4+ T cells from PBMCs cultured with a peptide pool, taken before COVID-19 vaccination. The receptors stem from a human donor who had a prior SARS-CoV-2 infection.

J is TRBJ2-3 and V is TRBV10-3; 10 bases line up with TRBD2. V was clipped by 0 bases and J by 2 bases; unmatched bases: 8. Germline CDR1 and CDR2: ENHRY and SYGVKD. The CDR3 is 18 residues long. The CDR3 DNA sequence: TGTGCCATCAGTGAGTCGTTAATAGCGGGGGGCTTCACAGATACGCAGTATTTT. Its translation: CAISESLIAGGFTDTQYF.

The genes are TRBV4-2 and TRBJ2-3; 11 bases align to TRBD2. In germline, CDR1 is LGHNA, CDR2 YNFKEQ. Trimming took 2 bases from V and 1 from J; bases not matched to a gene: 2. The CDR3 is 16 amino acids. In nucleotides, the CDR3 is TGTGCCAGCAGCCAATTAGCGGGAGGGCGCACAGATACGCAGTATTTT. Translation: CASSQLAGGRTDTQYF.

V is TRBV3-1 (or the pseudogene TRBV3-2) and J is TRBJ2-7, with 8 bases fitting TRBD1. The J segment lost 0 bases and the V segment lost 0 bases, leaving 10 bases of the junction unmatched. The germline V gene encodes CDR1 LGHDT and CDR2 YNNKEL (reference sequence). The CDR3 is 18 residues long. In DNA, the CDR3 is TGTGCCAGCAGCCAAGACCCCCCCGGGACAGGCAGCTCCTACGAGCAGTACTTC. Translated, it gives CASSQDPPGTGSSYEQYF.

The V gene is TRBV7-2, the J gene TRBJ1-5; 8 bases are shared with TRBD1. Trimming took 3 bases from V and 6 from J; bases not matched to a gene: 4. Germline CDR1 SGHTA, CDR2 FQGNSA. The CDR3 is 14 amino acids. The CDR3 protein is CASSFSGGGQPQHF. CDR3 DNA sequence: TGTGCCAGCAGCTTCTCAGGGGGCGGTCAGCCCCAGCATTTT.

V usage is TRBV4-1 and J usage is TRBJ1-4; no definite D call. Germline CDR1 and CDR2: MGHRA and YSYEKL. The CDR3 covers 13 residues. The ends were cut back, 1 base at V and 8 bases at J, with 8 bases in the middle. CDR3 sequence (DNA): TGCGCCAGCAGCCAAGTTCCCCGAGAAAAACTGTTTTTT. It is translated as CASSQVPREKLFF.

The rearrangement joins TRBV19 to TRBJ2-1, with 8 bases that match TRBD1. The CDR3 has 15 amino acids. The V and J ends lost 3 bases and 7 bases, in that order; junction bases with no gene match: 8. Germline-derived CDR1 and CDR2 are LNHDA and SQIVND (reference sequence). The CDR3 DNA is TGTGCCAGTAGTATCTCAGGGGGCGCGTTGAATGAGCAGTTCTTC. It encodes CASSISGGALNEQFF.

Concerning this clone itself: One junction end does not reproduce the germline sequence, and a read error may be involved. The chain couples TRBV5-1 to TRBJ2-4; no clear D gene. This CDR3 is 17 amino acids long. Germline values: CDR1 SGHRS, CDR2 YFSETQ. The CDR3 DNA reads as TGCGCCAGCAGCTTGGGTGGCCTCCCGTTAGCCGAAAACATTCAGTACTTC. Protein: CASSLGGLPLAENIQYF.

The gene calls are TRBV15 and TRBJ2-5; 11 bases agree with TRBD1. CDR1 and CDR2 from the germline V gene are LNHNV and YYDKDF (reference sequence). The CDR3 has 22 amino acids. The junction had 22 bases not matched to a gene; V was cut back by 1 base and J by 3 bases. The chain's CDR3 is CATSRGLRFGGQGALGKETQYF. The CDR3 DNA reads TGTGCCACCAGCAGAGGACTGCGATTTGGCGGACAGGGGGCGCTCGGTAAAGAGACCCAGTACTTC.

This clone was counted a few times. CDR3 protein: CASSLTLAGEANEQFF. In DNA, the CDR3 is TGTGCCAGCAGCTTAACTCTAGCGGGAGAAGCGAATGAGCAGTTCTTC. The chain has TRBV7-9 and TRBJ2-1, with 10 bases fitting TRBD2. The CDR3 spans 16 residues. Germline lookup yields CDR1 SEHNR and CDR2 FQNEAQ (reference sequence). With 2 bases clipped from V and 7 bases from J, the junction kept 8 bases outside the gene matches. Full variable domain (remainder filled in from reference TRBV7-9 and TRBJ2-1): DTGVSQNPRHKITKRGQNVTFRCDPISEHNRLYWYRQTLGQGPEFLTYFQNEAQLEKSRLLSDRFSAERPKGSFSTLEIQRTEQGDSAMYLCASSLTLAGEANEQFFGPGTRLTVL.

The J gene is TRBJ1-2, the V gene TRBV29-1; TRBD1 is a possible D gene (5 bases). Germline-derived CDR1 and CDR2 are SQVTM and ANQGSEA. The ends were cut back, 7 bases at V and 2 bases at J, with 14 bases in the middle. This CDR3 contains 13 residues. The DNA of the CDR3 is TGCAGCGGATTGACAGAAATGAACTATGGCTACACCTTC. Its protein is CSGLTEMNYGYTF.

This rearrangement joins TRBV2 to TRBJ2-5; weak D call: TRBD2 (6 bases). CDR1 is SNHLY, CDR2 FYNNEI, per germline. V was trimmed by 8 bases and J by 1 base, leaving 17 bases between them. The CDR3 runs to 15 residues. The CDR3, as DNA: TGTGCCAGCGGGACTCATCAGAGATTCCAAGAGACCCAGTACTTC. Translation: CASGTHQRFQETQYF.

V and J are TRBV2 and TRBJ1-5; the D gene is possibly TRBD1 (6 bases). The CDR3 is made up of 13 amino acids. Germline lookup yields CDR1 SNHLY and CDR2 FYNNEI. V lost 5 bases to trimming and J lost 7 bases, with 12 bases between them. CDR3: CASSPGEQQPQHF. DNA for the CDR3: TGTGCCAGCAGTCCAGGGGAGCAGCAGCCCCAGCATTTT.

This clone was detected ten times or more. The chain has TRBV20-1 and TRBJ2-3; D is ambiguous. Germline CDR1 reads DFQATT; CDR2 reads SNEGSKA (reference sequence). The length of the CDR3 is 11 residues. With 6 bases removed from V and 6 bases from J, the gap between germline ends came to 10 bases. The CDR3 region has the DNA TGCAGTGCCGGTTATGTCGATACGCAGTATTTT. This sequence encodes CSAGYVDTQYF.

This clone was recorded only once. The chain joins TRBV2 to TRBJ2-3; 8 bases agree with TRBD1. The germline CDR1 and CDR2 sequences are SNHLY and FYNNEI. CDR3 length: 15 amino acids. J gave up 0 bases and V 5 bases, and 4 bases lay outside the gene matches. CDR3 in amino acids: CASSFRTGSTDTQYF. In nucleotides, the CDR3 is TGTGCCAGCAGTTTTAGGACAGGGAGCACAGATACGCAGTATTTT.

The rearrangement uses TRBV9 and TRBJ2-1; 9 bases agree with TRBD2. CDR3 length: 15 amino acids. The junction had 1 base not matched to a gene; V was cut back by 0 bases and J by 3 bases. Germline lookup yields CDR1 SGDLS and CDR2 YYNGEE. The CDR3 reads CASSVASGNYNEQFF. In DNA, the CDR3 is TGTGCCAGCAGCGTAGCTAGCGGGAACTACAATGAGCAGTTCTTC.

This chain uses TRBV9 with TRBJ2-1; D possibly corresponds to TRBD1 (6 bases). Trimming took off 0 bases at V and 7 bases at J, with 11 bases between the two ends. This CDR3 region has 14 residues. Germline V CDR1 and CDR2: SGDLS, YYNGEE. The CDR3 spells CASSVGTEPNEQFF. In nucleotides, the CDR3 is TGTGCCAGCAGCGTAGGGACAGAACCTAATGAGCAGTTCTTC.

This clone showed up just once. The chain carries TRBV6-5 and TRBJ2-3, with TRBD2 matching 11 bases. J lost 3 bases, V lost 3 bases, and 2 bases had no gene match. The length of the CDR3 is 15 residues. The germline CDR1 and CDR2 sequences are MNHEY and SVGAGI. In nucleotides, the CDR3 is TGTGCCAGCAGTTATACTAGCGGGAGTACAGATACGCAGTATTTT. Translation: CASSYTSGSTDTQYF.